This T cell receptor beta chain emerged from a study of shared clonotypes between healthy human individuals. The repertoire was sequenced with immunoSEQ multiplex PCR; TCRdb's copy has only in-frame clones and lacks some. The sample lists around 2,000,000 clones; approximately 94% were seen once. The naive CD8 fraction comprised CD45RO-negative cells positively selected for CCR7 and excluded terminally differentiated effector memory CD45RA+ cells. Trimming stripped 5 bases from V and 0 bases from J, with 14 bases between. Per germline, CDR1 MDHEN and CDR2 SYDVKM. The CDR3 runs to 17 residues. The sample comprised naive CD8+ T cells from PBMCs. The receptor was derived from a man between 18 and 35 years old in good health. Some clones in this sample may be carry-over from other donors' samples. V and J are TRBV28 and TRBJ2-6; D is possibly TRBD1 (5 bases). The CDR3 DNA reads TGTGCCAGCAGTCGCGGACACTTAAGCTCTGGGGCCAACGTCCTGACTTTC. It is translated as CASSRGHLSSGANVLTF.